This TCR beta chain emerged from a study of Tregs in tolerant kidney transplant recipients. This clone showed up just a few times. The antigen is not known. The protocol was immunoSEQ multiplex PCR, while the TCRdb copy is restricted to in-frame clones and leaves out a portion. The sample includes over 50,000 clones, 80% to 90% seen only once; the top ten take under 2.5%. Germline values: CDR1 KGHSH, CDR2 LQKENI. The CDR3 loop spans 17 amino acids. J lost 1 base, V lost 6 bases, and 11 bases had no gene match. Study-level points and caveats: Validation in larger populations is needed because few patients were studied. Expanding Tregs on activated donor B cells appeared to best identify donor-specific TCRbeta clones.

Before regulatory T cell sorting, thawed PBMCs rested overnight at 37°C in around 180 IU/ml IL-2. The material sequenced was Tregs from blood, taken before the transplant. This sequence joins TRBV18 and TRBJ1-5, with 8 bases matching TRBD1. The source is a human donor who received a combined kidney and bone marrow transplant. In DNA, the CDR3 is TGTGCCAGCTCCAAGGACAGGGTTGGGGCCAGCAATCAGCCCCAGCATTTT. The encoded protein is CASSKDRVGASNQPQHF.